This T cell receptor (beta chain) was sequenced during a study of response to subunit inactivated influenza vaccine. V shed 2 bases and J 2 bases; nucleotides not matched to a gene: 3. Germline V gene data show CDR1 as SEHNR and CDR2 as FQNEAQ (reference sequence). This CDR3 region has 15 residues. MiXCR was run by TCRdb on the RT-PCR reads, yielding one entry per CDR3 protein. The sample includes hundreds of thousands of distinct CDR3 sequences, approximately 14% of them seen just once. This clonotype appeared a few times. The rearrangement uses TRBV7-9 and TRBJ1-5, with TRBD1 matching over 7 bases. The receptor was isolated from a man over 45 who received an inactivated influenza vaccine. The material was PBMCs from blood, obtained around 14 days before vaccination. The CDR3 region has the DNA TGTGCCAGCAGCTTAATTGGACAGGGCAATCAGCCCCAGCATTTT. Residues: CASSLIGQGNQPQHF.